Included here is one TCR beta chain sequence, with context. The time point here: pre-sensitization, week 0. Stated treatment: therapeutic diphenylcyclopropenone sensitization with weekly scalp DPC. The CDR3 totals 17 residues. The V gene's germline CDR1 is SGHTS and CDR2 YDEGEE. The ends lost 3 bases at V and 0 bases at J; junction bases unmatched: 6. The record originates from a study of human T cells and chemical hapten exposure. Study summary: Epicutaneous patch tests delivered 0.01% DPC to the upper back, with evaluation at 6 days.

TCRdb redid the calling of the RACE reads with MiXCR, one entry per CDR3 protein. The profile shows 84,000 or so distinct CDR3 sequences, about 9% of them singletons. The sequencing used whole blood, collected in connection with sensitization to the hapten diphenylcyclopropenone (DPC). V usage is TRBV5-8 and J usage is TRBJ2-1, with 10 bases identical to TRBD2. This clonotype originated in a man aged 40-49 years with alopecia areata. Some clones in this sample may be carry-over from other donors' samples. As DNA, the CDR3 is TGTGCCAGCAGCTCGAGTTCTAGCGGGAGCTCCTACAATGAGCAGTTCTTC. Its protein product is CASSSSSSGSSYNEQFF.